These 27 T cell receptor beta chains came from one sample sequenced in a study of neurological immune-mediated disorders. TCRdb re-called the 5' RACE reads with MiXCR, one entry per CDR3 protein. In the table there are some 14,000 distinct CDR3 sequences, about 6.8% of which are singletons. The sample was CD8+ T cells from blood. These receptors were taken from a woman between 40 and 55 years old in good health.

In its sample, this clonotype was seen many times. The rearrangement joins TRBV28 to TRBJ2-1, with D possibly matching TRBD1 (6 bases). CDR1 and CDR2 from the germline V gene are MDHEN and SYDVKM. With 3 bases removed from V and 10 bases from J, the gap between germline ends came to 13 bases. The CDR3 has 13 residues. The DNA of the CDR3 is TGTGCCAGCAGTTTCCGCAGGGGTGGAGAGCAGTTCTTC. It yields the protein CASSFRRGGEQFF.

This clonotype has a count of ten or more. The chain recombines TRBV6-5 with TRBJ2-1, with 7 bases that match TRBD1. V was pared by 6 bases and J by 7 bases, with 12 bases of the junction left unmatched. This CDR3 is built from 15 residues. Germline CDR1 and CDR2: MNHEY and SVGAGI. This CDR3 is CASRFSTNRGNEQFF. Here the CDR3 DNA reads TGTGCCAGCAGATTCTCGACCAACAGGGGAAATGAGCAGTTCTTC.

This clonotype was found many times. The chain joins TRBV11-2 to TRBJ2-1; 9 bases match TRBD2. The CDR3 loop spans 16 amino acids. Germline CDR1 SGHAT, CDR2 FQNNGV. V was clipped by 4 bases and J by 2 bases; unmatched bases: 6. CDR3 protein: CASSYFSGSPYNEQFF. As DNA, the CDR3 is TGTGCCAGCAGCTACTTTAGCGGGAGCCCCTACAATGAGCAGTTCTTC.

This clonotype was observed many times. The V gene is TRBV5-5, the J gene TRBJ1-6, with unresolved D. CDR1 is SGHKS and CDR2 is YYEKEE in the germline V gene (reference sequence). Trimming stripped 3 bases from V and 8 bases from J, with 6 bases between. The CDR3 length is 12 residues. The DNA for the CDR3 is TGTGCCAGCAGCTGGGTGGATTCACCCCTCCACTTT. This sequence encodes CASSWVDSPLHF.

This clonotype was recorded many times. The CDR3 DNA follows: TGCGCCAGCAGCTTGCATTACGCGGGCACCTCCTACGAGCAGTACTTC. This sequence encodes CASSLHYAGTSYEQYF. This rearrangement joins TRBV5-1 to TRBJ2-7; TRBD2 might be the D (5 bases). This CDR3 comprises 16 residues. The V end was cut by 1 base, the J end by 0 bases, with 14 bases between. Per germline, CDR1 SGHRS and CDR2 YFSETQ.

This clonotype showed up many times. CDR3: CASSYQLKRWPTDTQYF. The DNA for the CDR3 is TGCGCCAGCAGCTACCAGTTGAAGCGATGGCCAACAGATACGCAGTATTTT. This chain links TRBV5-1 with TRBJ2-3; D remains ambiguous. CDR1 SGHRS and CDR2 YFSETQ come from the germline V gene. V was shortened by 3 bases and J by 3 bases, with 20 bases between the two germline ends. The length of the CDR3 is 17 residues.

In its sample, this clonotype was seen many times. DNA of the CDR3: TGCAGTGCTAGGCCCTGGGGAAGAGATACGCAGTATTTT. Encoded protein: CSARPWGRDTQYF. The V call is TRBV20-1, the J call TRBJ2-3, with unresolved D. Trimming took 3 bases from V and 5 from J, leaving 12 bases between them. The V gene's germline CDR1 is DFQATT and CDR2 SNEGSKA (reference sequence). This CDR3 has 13 amino acids.

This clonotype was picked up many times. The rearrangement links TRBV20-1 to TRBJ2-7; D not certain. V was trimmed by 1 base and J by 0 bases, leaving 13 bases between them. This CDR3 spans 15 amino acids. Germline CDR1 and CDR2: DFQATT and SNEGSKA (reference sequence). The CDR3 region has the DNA TGCAGTGCTAGAGGGGTGATTTCGAGCTCCTACGAGCAGTACTTC. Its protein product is CSARGVISSSYEQYF.

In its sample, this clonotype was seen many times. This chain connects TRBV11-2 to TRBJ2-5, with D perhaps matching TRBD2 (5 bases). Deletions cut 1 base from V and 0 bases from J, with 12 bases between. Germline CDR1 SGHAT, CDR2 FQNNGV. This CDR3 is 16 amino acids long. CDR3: CASSLVAADYQETQYF. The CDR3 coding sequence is TGTGCCAGCAGCTTAGTTGCTGCGGACTACCAAGAGACCCAGTACTTC.

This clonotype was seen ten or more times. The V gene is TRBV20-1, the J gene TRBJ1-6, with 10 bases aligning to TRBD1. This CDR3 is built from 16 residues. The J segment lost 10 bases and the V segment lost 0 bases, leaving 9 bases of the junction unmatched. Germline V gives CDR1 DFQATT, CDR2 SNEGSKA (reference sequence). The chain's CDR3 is CSARDDRGQQWSPLHF. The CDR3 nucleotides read TGCAGTGCTAGAGACGACAGGGGGCAACAGTGGTCACCCCTCCACTTT.

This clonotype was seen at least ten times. For the CDR3, the DNA is TGCAGCGTTCTGAGTAGCGGGAGCATGCAGTTCTTC. Its protein is CSVLSSGSMQFF. V and J are TRBV29-1 and TRBJ2-1; TRBD2 aligns across 9 bases. Trimming removed 5 bases from V and 12 bases from J; junction bases left unmatched: 8. Germline V lookup: CDR1 SQVTM, CDR2 ANQGSEA. The CDR3 loop spans 12 amino acids.

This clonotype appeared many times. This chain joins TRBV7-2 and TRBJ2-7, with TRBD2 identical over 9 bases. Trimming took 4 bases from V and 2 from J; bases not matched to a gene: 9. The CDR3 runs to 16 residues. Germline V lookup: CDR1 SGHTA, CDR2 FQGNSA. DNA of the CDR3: TGTGCCAGCAGCTGGGGAAGCGTAGCGGGGGCCTACGAGCAGTACTTC. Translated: CASSWGSVAGAYEQYF. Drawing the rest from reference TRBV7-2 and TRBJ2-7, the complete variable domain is GAGVSQSPSNKVTEKGKDVELRCDPISGHTALYWYRQSLGQGLEFLIYFQGNSAPDKSGLPSDRFSAERTGGSVSTLTIQRTQQEDSAVYLCASSWGSVAGAYEQYFGPGTRLTVT.

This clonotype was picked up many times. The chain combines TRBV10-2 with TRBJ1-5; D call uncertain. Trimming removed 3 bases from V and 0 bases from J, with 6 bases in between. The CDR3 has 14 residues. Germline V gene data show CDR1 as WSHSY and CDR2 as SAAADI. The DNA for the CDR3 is TGCGCCAGCAGTGACGGCGATAGCAATCAGCCCCAGCATTTT. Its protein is CASSDGDSNQPQHF.

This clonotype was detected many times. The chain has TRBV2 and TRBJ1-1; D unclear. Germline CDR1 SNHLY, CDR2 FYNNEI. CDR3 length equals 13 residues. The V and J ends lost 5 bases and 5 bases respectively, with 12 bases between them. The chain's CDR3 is CASSPQGGTEAFF. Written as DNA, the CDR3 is TGTGCCAGCAGTCCCCAAGGAGGGACTGAAGCTTTCTTT.

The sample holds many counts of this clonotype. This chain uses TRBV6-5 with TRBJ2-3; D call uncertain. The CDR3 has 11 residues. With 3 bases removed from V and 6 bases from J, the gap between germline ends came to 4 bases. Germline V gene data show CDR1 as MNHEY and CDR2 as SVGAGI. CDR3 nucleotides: TGTGCCAGCAGTTATCAGGATACGCAGTATTTT. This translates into CASSYQDTQYF.

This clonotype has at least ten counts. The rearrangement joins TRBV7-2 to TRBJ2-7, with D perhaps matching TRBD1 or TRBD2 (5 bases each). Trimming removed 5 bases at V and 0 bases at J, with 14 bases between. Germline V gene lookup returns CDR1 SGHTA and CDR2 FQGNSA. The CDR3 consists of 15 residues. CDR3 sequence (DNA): TGTGCCAGCAGCGCCGGGACCCTCCACTCCTACGAGCAGTACTTC. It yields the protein CASSAGTLHSYEQYF.

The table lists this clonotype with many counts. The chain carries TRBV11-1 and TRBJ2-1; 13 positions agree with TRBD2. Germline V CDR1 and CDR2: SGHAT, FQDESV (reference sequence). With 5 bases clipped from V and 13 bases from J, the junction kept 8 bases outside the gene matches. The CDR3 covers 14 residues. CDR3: CASSALTSGGYQFF. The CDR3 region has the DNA TGTGCCAGCAGCGCCCTGACTAGCGGGGGGTATCAGTTCTTC.

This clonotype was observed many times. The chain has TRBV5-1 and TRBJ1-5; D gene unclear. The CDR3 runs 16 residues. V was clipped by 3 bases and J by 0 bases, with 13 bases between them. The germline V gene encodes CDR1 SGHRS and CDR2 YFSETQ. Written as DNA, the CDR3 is TGCGCCAGCAGCTCAAAGCCCATGGATAGCAATCAGCCCCAGCATTTT. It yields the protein CASSSKPMDSNQPQHF. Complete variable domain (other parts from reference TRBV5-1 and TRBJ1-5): KAGVTQTPRYLIKTRGQQVTLSCSPISGHRSVSWYQQTPGQGLQFLFEYFSETQRNKGNFPGRFSGRQFSNSRSEMNVSTLELGDSALYLCASSSKPMDSNQPQHFGDGTRLSIL.

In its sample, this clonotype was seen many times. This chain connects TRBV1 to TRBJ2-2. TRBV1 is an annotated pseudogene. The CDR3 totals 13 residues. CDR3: CTSSPLTTGELFF. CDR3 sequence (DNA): TGCACCAGCAGCCCCCTTACCACCGGGGAGCTGTTTTTT.

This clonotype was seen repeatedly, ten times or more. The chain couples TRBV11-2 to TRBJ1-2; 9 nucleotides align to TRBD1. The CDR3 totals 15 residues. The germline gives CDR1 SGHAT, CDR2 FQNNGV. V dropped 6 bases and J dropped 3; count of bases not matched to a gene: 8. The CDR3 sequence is CASSPGQGVHYGYTF. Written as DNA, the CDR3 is TGTGCCAGCAGTCCGGGACAGGGCGTTCACTATGGCTACACCTTC.

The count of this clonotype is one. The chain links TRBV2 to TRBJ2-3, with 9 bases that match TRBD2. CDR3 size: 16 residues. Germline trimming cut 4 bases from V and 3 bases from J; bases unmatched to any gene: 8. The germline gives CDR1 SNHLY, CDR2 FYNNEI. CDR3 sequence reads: CASSGRLAEWTDTQYF. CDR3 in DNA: TGTGCCAGCAGTGGACGACTAGCGGAGTGGACAGATACGCAGTATTTT. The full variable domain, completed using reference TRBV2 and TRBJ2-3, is EPEVTQTPSHQVTQMGQEVILRCVPISNHLYFYWYRQILGQKVEFLVSFYNNEISEKSEIFDDQFSVERPDGSNFTLKIRSTKLEDSAMYFCASSGRLAEWTDTQYFGPGTRLTVL.

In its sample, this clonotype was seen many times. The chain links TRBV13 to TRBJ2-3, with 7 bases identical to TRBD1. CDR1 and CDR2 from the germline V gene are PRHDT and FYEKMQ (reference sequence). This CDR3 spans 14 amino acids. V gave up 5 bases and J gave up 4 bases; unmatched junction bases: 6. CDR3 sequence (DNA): TGTGCCAGCAGCCAGCGACAGGGCTCAGATACGCAGTATTTT. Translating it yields CASSQRQGSDTQYF.

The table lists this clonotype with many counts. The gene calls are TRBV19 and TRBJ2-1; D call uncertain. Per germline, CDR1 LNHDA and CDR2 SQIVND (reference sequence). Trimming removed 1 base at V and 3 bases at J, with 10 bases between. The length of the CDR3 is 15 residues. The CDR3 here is CASSIGAQIYNEQFF. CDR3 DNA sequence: TGTGCCAGTAGTATAGGGGCGCAGATCTACAATGAGCAGTTCTTC.

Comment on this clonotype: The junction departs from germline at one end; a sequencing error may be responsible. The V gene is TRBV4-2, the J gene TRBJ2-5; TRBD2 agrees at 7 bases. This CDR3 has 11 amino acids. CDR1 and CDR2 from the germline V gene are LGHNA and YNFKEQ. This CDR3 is CDSSPGGTRYF. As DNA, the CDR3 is TGTGACAGCAGTCCCGGGGGGACCCGGTACTTC.

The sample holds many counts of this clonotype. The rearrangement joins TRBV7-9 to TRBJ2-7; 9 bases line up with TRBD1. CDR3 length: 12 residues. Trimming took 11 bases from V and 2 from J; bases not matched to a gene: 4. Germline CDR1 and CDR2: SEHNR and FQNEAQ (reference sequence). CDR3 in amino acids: CAGQGSTYEQYF. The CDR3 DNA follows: TGTGCCGGACAGGGGTCGACCTACGAGCAGTACTTC. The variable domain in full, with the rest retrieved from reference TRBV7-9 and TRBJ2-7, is DTGVSQNPRHKITKRGQNVTFRCDPISEHNRLYWYRQTLGQGPEFLTYFQNEAQLEKSRLLSDRFSAERPKGSFSTLEIQRTEQGDSAMYLCAGQGSTYEQYFGPGTRLTVT.

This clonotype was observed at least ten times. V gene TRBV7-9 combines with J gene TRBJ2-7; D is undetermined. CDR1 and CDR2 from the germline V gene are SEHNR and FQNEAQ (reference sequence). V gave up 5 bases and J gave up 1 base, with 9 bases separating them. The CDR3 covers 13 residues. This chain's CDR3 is CASSVSGSYEQYF. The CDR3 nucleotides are TGTGCCAGCAGCGTATCCGGGTCCTACGAGCAGTACTTC.

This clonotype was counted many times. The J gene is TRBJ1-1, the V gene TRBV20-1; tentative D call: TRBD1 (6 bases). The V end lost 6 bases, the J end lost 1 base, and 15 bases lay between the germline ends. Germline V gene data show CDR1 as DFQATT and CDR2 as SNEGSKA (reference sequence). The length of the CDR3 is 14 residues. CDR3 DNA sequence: TGCAGTGCCAGGGACGGAGGGGGGAACACTGAAGCTTTCTTT. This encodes CSARDGGGNTEAFF.